These 21 T cell receptor beta chains share one sample of origin, sequenced in a study of blood T cell repertoires in COVID-19. Generated by immunoSEQ multiplex PCR, the TCRdb table keeps only in-frame clones and is missing some. The sample shows roughly 150,000 clones, 84% of them seen only once. Source material: PBMCs or T cells enriched from blood (not recorded which). Every receptor here comes from a woman between 45 and 65 years old who had recovered from COVID-19.

The rearrangement uses TRBV7-8 and TRBJ1-5, with D perhaps matching TRBD1 (6 bases). CDR3 length: 13 amino acids. V shed 8 bases and J shed 3 bases, with 11 bases lying between them. Germline V gene data show CDR1 as SGHVS and CDR2 as FQNEAQ. The CDR3 nucleotides are TGTGCCAGCGGGGGGGCCCTCAATCAGCCCCAGCATTTT. This translates into CASGGALNQPQHF.

The chain couples TRBV7-2 to TRBJ2-3; TRBD2 matches at 10 bases. Germline V lookup: CDR1 SGHTA, CDR2 FQGNSA. V trimming: 3 bases; J trimming: 1 base; junction bases outside the gene matches: 4. The CDR3 has 16 residues. The CDR3 loop is CASSFGGTSGTDTQYF. As DNA, the CDR3 is TGTGCCAGCAGCTTTGGTGGGACTAGCGGCACAGATACGCAGTATTTT. The full variable domain, in which reference TRBV7-2 and TRBJ2-3 provide the parts outside the CDR3, is GAGVSQSPSNKVTEKGKDVELRCDPISGHTALYWYRQSLGQGLEFLIYFQGNSAPDKSGLPSDRFSAERTGGSVSTLTIQRTQQEDSAVYLCASSFGGTSGTDTQYFGPGTRLTVL.

The rearrangement joins TRBV11-1 to TRBJ1-1; D is ambiguous. This CDR3 is built from 12 residues. Germline assignment: CDR1 SGHAT and CDR2 FQDESV (reference sequence). Trimming shortened V by 3 bases and J by 1 base, and 3 bases separated the two germline ends. Here the CDR3 reads CASSFRNTEAFF. In nucleotides, the CDR3 is TGTGCCAGCAGCTTCAGGAACACTGAAGCTTTCTTT.

The chain carries TRBV9 and TRBJ1-4; D is undetermined. CDR3 length: 16 amino acids. The V gene lost 0 bases and the J gene lost 6 bases, with 15 bases spanning the gap. In germline, CDR1 is SGDLS, CDR2 YYNGEE. CDR3 in DNA: TGTGCCAGCAGCGTAGGGGTCCTCCAAGGAGATGAAAAACTGTTTTTT. Translating gives CASSVGVLQGDEKLFF.

The chain has TRBV5-1 and TRBJ1-1; D remains ambiguous. Trimming took off 3 bases at V and 0 bases at J, with 9 bases between the two ends. The germline gives CDR1 SGHRS, CDR2 YFSETQ. The CDR3 runs 14 residues. This chain's CDR3 is CASSSGLMNTEAFF. CDR3 sequence (DNA): TGCGCCAGCAGCTCGGGGTTGATGAACACTGAAGCTTTCTTT.

The rearrangement joins TRBV4-1 to TRBJ2-4; possible D gene TRBD2, 5 bases. V was clipped by 7 bases and J by 0 bases, with 28 bases between them. Germline CDR1 is MGHRA and CDR2 is YSYEKL. The CDR3 consists of 20 residues. CDR3 region: CASTGIKQLEPRPAKNIQYF. Written as DNA, the CDR3 is TGCGCCAGCACCGGGATAAAACAACTAGAACCACGCCCAGCCAAAAACATTCAGTACTTC.

The J gene is TRBJ1-4, the V gene TRBV4-2; possibly TRBD1 for D (5 bases). CDR3 length: 12 residues. Trimming removed 0 bases from V and 13 bases from J, with 9 bases in between. The V gene's germline CDR1 is LGHNA and CDR2 YNFKEQ. CDR3 loop: CASSQDLQGLFF. For the CDR3, the DNA is TGTGCCAGCAGCCAAGATCTCCAGGGACTGTTTTTT.

This clone has just one count. The chain carries TRBV7-9 and TRBJ2-1, with 8 nucleotides matching TRBD2. With V trimmed by 3 bases and J by 7 bases, 5 bases remained unmatched. The CDR3 sequence is 14 residues long. Germline V CDR1 and CDR2: SEHNR, FQNEAQ (reference sequence). This CDR3 reads CASSFSGSKNEQFF. CDR3 coding DNA: TGTGCCAGCAGCTTCAGCGGGAGTAAAAATGAGCAGTTCTTC.

The chain links TRBV5-6 to TRBJ2-7; tentatively, D is TRBD2 (5 bases). The CDR3 sequence is 12 residues long. Trimming stripped 3 bases from V and 1 base from J, with 5 bases between. Germline V gene lookup returns CDR1 SGHDT and CDR2 YYEEEE. CDR3 in amino acids: CASSWRSYEQYF. The CDR3 DNA sequence: TGTGCCAGCAGCTGGAGGTCCTACGAGCAGTACTTC.

V and J are TRBV12-3 or TRBV12-4 and TRBJ2-5; D not certain. V was cut by 7 bases and J by 5 bases, with 14 bases left in between. The CDR3 has 13 residues. The CDR3 nucleotides read TGTGCCAGCACCCGACACCCCGCGGAGACCCAGTACTTC. Translated: CASTRHPAETQYF.

The rearrangement links TRBV2 to TRBJ1-5; D might be TRBD1 (6 bases). CDR1 is SNHLY, CDR2 FYNNEI, per germline. The length of the CDR3 is 12 residues. Trimming shortened V by 6 bases and J by 11 bases, and 14 bases separated the two germline ends. Here the CDR3 DNA reads TGTGCCAGCAGCACAGGGATGAGGTCCCAGCATTTT. Translated, it gives CASSTGMRSQHF.

The DNA of the CDR3 is TGTGCCAGCTCAACCGGGACAACTGACTCCTACGAGCAGTACTTC. This codes for CASSTGTTDSYEQYF. The chain has TRBV18 and TRBJ2-7, with a weak D call TRBD1 (6 bases). CDR1 and CDR2 (germline): KGHSH, LQKENI. Trimming cost V 5 bases and J 0 bases, with 14 bases left between them. This CDR3 comprises 15 residues.

This chain uses TRBV7-9 with TRBJ1-1; a weak D match, TRBD1 (6 bases). V dropped 10 bases and J dropped 1 base, with 25 bases sitting between them. The germline V gene encodes CDR1 SEHNR and CDR2 FQNEAQ (reference sequence). The CDR3 runs to 17 residues. The CDR3 sequence is CATWGPAEVWENTEAFF. DNA for the CDR3: TGTGCCACTTGGGGGCCCGCAGAGGTTTGGGAGAACACTGAAGCTTTCTTT.

The V and J genes are TRBV19 and TRBJ1-2; maybe TRBD1 (5 bases). The CDR3 runs 17 residues. Germline CDR1 is LNHDA and CDR2 is SQIVND (reference sequence). V was shortened by 4 bases and J by 2 bases, with 20 bases between the two germline ends. The CDR3 DNA reads TGTGCCAGTAGTACCTCCAATTACCAGGGTTCCAACTATGGCTACACCTTC. The encoded protein is CASSTSNYQGSNYGYTF.

This clone was recorded a few times. V is TRBV5-4 and J is TRBJ2-1, with 8 bases aligning to TRBD2. Germline V gene data show CDR1 as SGHNT and CDR2 as YYREEE (reference sequence). V was pared by 1 base and J by 2 bases, with 2 bases of the junction left unmatched. This CDR3 has 15 residues. CDR3 amino acids: CASSLPGGAYNEQFF. The DNA for the CDR3 is TGTGCCAGCAGCTTGCCGGGGGGGGCCTACAATGAGCAGTTCTTC. The whole variable domain, filled in from reference TRBV5-4 and TRBJ2-1, reads ETGVTQSPTHLIKTRGQQVTLRCSSQSGHNTVSWYQQALGQGPQFIFQYYREEENGRGNFPPRFSGLQFPNYSSELNVNALELDDSALYLCASSLPGGAYNEQFFGPGTRLTVL.

This clone was detected a few times. The gene calls are TRBV7-9 and TRBJ2-6; D may be TRBD1 (5 bases). V lost 3 bases, J lost 0 bases, and 9 bases lay in between. CDR1 is SEHNR and CDR2 is FQNEAQ in the germline V gene (reference sequence). CDR3 length: 16 residues. The CDR3 DNA sequence: TGTGCCAGCAGCTTTCAGGGTTCCTCTGGGGCCAACGTCCTGACTTTC. Its translation: CASSFQGSSGANVLTF.

The chain employs TRBV5-4 and TRBJ2-7, with 8 nucleotides matching TRBD1. Germline CDR1 reads SGHNT; CDR2 reads YYREEE (reference sequence). The junction had 5 bases not matched to a gene; V was cut back by 3 bases and J by 6 bases. The CDR3 has 13 residues. The CDR3 loop reads CASSWTGTVEQYF. The DNA for the CDR3 is TGTGCCAGCAGCTGGACAGGGACGGTCGAGCAGTACTTC.

J is TRBJ2-5 and V is TRBV7-9; unclear D gene. CDR1 is SEHNR, CDR2 FQNEAQ, per germline (reference sequence). The length of the CDR3 is 15 residues. V was pared by 5 bases and J by 0 bases, with 13 bases between. In nucleotides, the CDR3 is TGTGCCAGCAGCACAAAGACAAGCCACCAAGAGACCCAGTACTTC. This gives the protein CASSTKTSHQETQYF.

The chain carries TRBV5-5 and TRBJ1-2; TRBD1 agrees at 8 bases. Germline trimming cut 0 bases from V and 2 bases from J; bases unmatched to any gene: 6. The CDR3 has 16 amino acids. Germline V gene lookup returns CDR1 SGHKS and CDR2 YYEKEE (reference sequence). CDR3 amino acids: CASSLAGTGANYGYTF. In nucleotides, the CDR3 is TGTGCCAGCAGCTTGGCCGGGACAGGCGCAAACTATGGCTACACCTTC.

This chain links TRBV7-8 with TRBJ2-7, with TRBD1 matching 9 bases. Trimming cost V 3 bases and J 6 bases; bases outside gene matches: 9. The CDR3 covers 15 residues. CDR1 SGHVS and CDR2 FQNEAQ come from the germline V gene. The CDR3 here is CASSLVGQGVGEQYF. DNA for the CDR3: TGTGCCAGCAGCTTGGTGGGACAGGGTGTCGGCGAGCAGTACTTC.

The genes are TRBV7-9 and TRBJ1-4; D is unclear. V was clipped by 8 bases and J by 0 bases, with 13 bases between them. The CDR3 has 15 residues. CDR1 SEHNR and CDR2 FQNEAQ come from the germline V gene (reference sequence). In DNA, the CDR3 is TGTGCCAGCCAACTTGGAGGTGCAACTAATGAAAAACTGTTTTTT. This encodes CASQLGGATNEKLFF.